The sequence of this T cell receptor (beta chain) was determined in a study of blood T cell repertoires in COVID-19. In the study overall: Whether acute or convalescent, the COVID-19 samples came from the United States, Italy and Spain. PBMCs, B-cell-depleted T cells, or T cells were the source of the cDNA or gDNA that made up the material.

The germline gives CDR1 MNHEY, CDR2 SVGAGI. This CDR3 spans 15 amino acids. Losses at the gene ends were 6 bases for V and 3 bases for J; bases not matched to a gene: 5. Original handling: Scientists estimated how many nucleated cells there were by amplifying reference gene primers. The protocol was immunoSEQ multiplex PCR, while the TCRdb copy is restricted to in-frame clones and leaves out a portion. V and J calls and clone size follow that table, whereas D and trimming were derived from the DNA. The table lists some 200,000 clones, over 75% of them singletons. Clinical history as reported by participants underpinned cohort assignment.

This TCR was recovered from a woman between 40 and 55 years old with acute COVID-19. Sequencing input: PBMCs or T cells enriched from blood (not recorded which). This rearrangement joins TRBV6-5 to TRBJ2-2, with 9 nucleotides matching TRBD1. This CDR3 is CASRDRGAYTGELFF. CDR3 in DNA: TGTGCCAGCAGGGACAGGGGCGCGTACACCGGGGAGCTGTTTTTT.